This T cell receptor (beta chain) stems from a study of T cells in Graves' hyperthyroidism and ophthalmopathy. Regions amplified from RNA transcripts were the TCR beta CDR3 regions. Initially, a first-round RT-PCR of the TCR CDR3 employed the HTBI primer set. From the multiplex PCR reads, TCRdb called clonotypes with MiXCR, one entry per CDR3 protein. Of 360,000 or so distinct CDR3 sequences detected, roughly 15% appear once; the ten largest clones hold approximately 19%. With V trimmed by 0 bases and J by 4 bases, 6 bases remained unmatched. This CDR3 region has 16 residues. Germline CDR1 and CDR2: SGHDT and YYEEEE. This sample holds PBMCs from less than 13 ml fresh peripheral blood.

Sequencing was performed on blood. The source of this sequence is a woman aged 60-75 years with Graves' ophthalmopathy. V is TRBV5-6 and J is TRBJ2-5, with 10 bases aligning to TRBD2. The DNA for the CDR3 is TGTGCCAGCAGCTTGGTGCTAGCGGGAGTGGCAGAGACCCAGTACTTC. Protein product: CASSLVLAGVAETQYF.